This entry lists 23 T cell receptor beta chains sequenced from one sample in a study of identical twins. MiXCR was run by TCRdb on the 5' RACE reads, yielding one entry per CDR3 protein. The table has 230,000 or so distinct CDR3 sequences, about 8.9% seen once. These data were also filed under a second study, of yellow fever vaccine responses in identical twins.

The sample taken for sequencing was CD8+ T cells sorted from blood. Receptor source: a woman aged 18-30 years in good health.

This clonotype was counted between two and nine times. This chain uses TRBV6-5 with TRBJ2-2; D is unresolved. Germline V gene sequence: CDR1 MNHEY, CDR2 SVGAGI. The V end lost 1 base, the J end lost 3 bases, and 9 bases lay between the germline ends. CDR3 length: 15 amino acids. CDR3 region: CASSYFGVDTGELFF. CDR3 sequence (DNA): TGTGCCAGCAGTTACTTTGGAGTGGACACCGGGGAGCTGTTTTTT.

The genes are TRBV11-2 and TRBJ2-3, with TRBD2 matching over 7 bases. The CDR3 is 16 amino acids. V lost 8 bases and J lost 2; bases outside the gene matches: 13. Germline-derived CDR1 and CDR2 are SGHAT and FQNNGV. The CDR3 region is CASGEAGLEDTDTQYF. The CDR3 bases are TGTGCCAGCGGAGAGGCCGGACTAGAAGACACAGATACGCAGTATTTT.

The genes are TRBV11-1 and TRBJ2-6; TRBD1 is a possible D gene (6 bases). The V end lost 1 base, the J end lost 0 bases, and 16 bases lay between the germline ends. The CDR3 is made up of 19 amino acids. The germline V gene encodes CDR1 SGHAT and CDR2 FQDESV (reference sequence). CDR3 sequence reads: CASSLEVLSGDSGANVLTF. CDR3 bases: TGTGCCAGCAGCTTAGAAGTACTTTCAGGGGACTCTGGGGCCAACGTCCTGACTTTC.

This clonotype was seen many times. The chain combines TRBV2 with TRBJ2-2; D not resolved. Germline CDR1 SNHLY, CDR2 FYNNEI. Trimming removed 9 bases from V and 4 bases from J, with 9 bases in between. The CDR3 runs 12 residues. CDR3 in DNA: TGTGCCAGGCAGTGGAGCACCGGGGAGCTGTTTTTT. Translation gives CARQWSTGELFF.

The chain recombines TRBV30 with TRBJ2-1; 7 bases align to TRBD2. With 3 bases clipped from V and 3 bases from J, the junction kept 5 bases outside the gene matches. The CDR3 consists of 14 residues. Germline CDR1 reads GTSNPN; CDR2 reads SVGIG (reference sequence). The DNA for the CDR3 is TGTGCCTGGAGACCGGGACTAATCTACAATGAGCAGTTCTTC. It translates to CAWRPGLIYNEQFF.

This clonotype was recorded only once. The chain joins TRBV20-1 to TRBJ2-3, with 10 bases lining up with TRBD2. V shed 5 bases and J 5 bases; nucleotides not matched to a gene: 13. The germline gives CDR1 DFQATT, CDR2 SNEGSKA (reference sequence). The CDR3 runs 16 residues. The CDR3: CSASLLLAGDEDTQYF. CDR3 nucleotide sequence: TGCAGTGCTTCCCTGCTCCTAGCGGGGGATGAAGATACGCAGTATTTT.

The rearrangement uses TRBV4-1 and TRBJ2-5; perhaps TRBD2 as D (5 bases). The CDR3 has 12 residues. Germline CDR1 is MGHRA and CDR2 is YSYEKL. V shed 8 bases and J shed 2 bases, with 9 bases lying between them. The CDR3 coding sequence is TGCGCCAGCCGAGGGCCACAAGAGACCCAGTACTTC. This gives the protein CASRGPQETQYF.

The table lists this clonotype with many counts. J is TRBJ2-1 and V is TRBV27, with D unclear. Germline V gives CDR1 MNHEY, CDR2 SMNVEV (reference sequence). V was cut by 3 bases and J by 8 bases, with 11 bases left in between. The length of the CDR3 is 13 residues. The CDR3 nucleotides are TGTGCCAGCAGTTTGTCTAGTCTCTATGAGCAGTTCTTC. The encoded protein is CASSLSSLYEQFF.

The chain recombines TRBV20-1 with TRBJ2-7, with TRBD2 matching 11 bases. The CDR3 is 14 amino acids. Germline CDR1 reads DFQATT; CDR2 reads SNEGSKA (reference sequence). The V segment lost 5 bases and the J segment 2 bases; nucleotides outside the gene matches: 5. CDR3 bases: TGCAGTGCTCGCAGACTAGCGGGAACCTACGAGCAGTACTTC. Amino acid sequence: CSARRLAGTYEQYF.

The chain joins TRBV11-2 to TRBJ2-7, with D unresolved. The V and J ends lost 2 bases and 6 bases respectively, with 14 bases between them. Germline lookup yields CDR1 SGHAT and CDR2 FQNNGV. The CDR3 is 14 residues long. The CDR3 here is CASSLPFSLREQYF. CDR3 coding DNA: TGTGCCAGCAGCTTACCTTTCTCTCTTCGCGAGCAGTACTTC.

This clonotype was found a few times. CDR3 region: CASPDPPSAGSFYNEQFF. For the CDR3, the DNA is TGTGCCAGCCCCGATCCCCCCTCGGCGGGGTCCTTTTACAATGAGCAGTTCTTC. The V call is TRBV11-2, the J call TRBJ2-1; the D gene is possibly TRBD2 (6 bases). The V and J ends lost 8 bases and 4 bases respectively, with 27 bases between them. This CDR3 has 18 amino acids. The V gene's germline CDR1 is SGHAT and CDR2 FQNNGV.

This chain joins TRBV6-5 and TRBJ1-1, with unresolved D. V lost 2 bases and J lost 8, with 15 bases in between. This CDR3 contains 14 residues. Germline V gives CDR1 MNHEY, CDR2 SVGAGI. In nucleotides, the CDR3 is TGTGCCAGCAGTTACCGAGGAACTCATCTCGAAGCTTTCTTT. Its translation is CASSYRGTHLEAFF.

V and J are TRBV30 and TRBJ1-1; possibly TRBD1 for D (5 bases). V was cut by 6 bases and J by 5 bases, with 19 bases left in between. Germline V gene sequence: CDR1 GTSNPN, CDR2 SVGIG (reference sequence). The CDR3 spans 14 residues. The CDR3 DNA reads TGTGCCTGCCCAAGGCAGGGCGTGGGGACTGAAGCTTTCTTT. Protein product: CACPRQGVGTEAFF.

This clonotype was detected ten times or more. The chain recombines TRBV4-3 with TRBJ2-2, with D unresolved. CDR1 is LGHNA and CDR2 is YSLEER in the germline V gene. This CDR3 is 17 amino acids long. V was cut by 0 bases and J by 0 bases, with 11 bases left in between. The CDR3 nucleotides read TGCGCCAGCAGCCAAGATTATCAAGGAACGAACACCGGGGAGCTGTTTTTT. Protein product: CASSQDYQGTNTGELFF.

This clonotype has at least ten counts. Written as DNA, the CDR3 is TGTGCCAGCAGCCAAGATCCTGGGGTTCCAGGGGAGCTGTTTTTT. Amino acid sequence: CASSQDPGVPGELFF. V usage is TRBV3-1 and J usage is TRBJ2-2; no clear D. This CDR3 comprises 15 residues. Per the germline V gene, CDR1 is LGHDT and CDR2 is YNNKEL (reference sequence). V lost 0 bases and J lost 8, with 13 bases in between.

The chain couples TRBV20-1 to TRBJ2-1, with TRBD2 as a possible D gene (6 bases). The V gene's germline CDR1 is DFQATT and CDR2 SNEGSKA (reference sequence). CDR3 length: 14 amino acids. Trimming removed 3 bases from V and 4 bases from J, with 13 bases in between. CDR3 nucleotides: TGCAGTGCTAGCAGCCTAGCGTTGTACAATGAGCAGTTCTTC. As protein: CSASSLALYNEQFF.

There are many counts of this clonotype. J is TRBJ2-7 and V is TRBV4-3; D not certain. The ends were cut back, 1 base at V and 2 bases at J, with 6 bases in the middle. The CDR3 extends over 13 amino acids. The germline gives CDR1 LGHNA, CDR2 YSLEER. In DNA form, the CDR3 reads TGCGCCAGCAGCCAAGTCCGGGCCTACGAGCAGTACTTC. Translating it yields CASSQVRAYEQYF.

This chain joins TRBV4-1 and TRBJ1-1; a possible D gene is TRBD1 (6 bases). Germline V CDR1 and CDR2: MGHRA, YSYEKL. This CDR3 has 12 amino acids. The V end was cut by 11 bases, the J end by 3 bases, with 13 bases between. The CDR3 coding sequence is TGCGCCTCGGGGGCGGGGGACACTGAAGCTTTCTTT. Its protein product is CASGAGDTEAFF.

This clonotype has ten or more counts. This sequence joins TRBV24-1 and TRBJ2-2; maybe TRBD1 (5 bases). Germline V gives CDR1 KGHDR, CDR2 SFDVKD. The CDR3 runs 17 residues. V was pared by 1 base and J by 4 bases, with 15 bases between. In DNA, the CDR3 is TGTGCCACCAGTGATTTTCGTTTCGGCAGGGCCACCGGGGAGCTGTTTTTT. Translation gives CATSDFRFGRATGELFF.

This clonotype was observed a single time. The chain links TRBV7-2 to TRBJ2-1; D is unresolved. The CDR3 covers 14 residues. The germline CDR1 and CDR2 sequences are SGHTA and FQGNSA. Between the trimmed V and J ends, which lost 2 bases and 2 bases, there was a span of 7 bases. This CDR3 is CASSLMGTYNEQFF. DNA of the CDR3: TGTGCCAGCAGCTTAATGGGCACCTACAATGAGCAGTTCTTC.

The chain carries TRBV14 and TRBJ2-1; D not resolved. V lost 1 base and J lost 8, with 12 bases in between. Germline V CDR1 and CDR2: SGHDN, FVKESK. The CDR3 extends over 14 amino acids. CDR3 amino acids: CASSQGAPRYEQFF. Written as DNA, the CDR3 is TGTGCCAGCAGCCAAGGAGCACCGAGGTATGAGCAGTTCTTC. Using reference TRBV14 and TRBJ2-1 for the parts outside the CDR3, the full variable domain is EAGVTQFPSHSVIEKGQTVTLRCDPISGHDNLYWYRRVMGKEIKFLLHFVKESKQDESGMPNNRFLAERTGGTYSTLKVQPAELEDSGVYFCASSQGAPRYEQFFGPGTRLTVL.

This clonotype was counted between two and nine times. CDR3 loop: CASRGGGPTDTQYF. CDR3 DNA sequence: TGTGCCAGCAGAGGCGGGGGCCCTACAGATACGCAGTATTTT. The chain has TRBV27 and TRBJ2-3, with D tentatively TRBD2 (7 bases). Trimming took off 6 bases at V and 3 bases at J, with 13 bases between the two ends. The CDR3 contains 14 residues. Germline assignment: CDR1 MNHEY and CDR2 SMNVEV (reference sequence).

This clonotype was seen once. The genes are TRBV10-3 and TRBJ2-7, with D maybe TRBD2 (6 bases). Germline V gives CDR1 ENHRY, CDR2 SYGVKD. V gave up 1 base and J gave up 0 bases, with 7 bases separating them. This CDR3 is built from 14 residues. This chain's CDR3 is CAISELGGSYEQYF. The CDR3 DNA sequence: TGTGCCATCAGTGAGTTGGGGGGCTCCTACGAGCAGTACTTC.